The rows below give T cell receptor beta chains drawn from one sample of a study of cytomegalovirus exposure and HLA in healthy donors. Method: immunoSEQ multiplex PCR; TCRdb's copy keeps in-frame clones and lacks some. Seen here are 250,000 to 400,000 clones, roughly 90% observed once, and the top ten hold around 1%. Sequencing was performed on PBMCs. The source of these receptors is a man between 25 and 39 years old in good health and CMV-seronegative. The CDR3 runs from the conserved cysteine through the conserved F or W. Each record gives: clone size, J gene, V gene, D gene, CDR3 protein, CDR3 DNA. A D gene is named only where the DNA matches it firmly. Size tells how often a clone was seen (once, few, many) or the class of an expanded clone, and some rows leave it out.

clone_size: .; j_call: TRBJ1-4; v_call: TRBV5-1; d_call: .; cdr3_aa: CASSLEGASNEKLFF; cdr3_nt: TGCGCCAGCAGCTTGGAGGGAGCCTCTAATGAAAAACTGTTTTTT
clone_size: .; j_call: TRBJ2-1; v_call: TRBV11-2; d_call: .; cdr3_aa: CASSSYYGGRKGEQFF; cdr3_nt: TGTGCCAGCAGCTCCTACTACGGGGGGCGTAAGGGTGAGCAGTTCTTC
clone_size: .; j_call: TRBJ1-1; v_call: TRBV4-3; d_call: .; cdr3_aa: CASSQDLRAMNTEAFF; cdr3_nt: TGCGCCAGCAGCCAAGATTTGCGGGCCATGAACACTGAAGCTTTCTTT
clone_size: .; j_call: TRBJ2-2; v_call: TRBV29-1; d_call: TRBD2; cdr3_aa: CSVPLGTSGGRGNPGELFF; cdr3_nt: TGCAGCGTCCCACTCGGGACTAGCGGGGGGCGGGGGAACCCCGGGGAGCTGTTTTTT
clone_size: few; j_call: TRBJ2-2; v_call: TRBV5-1; d_call: TRBD1; cdr3_aa: CASSFGQGNTGELFF; cdr3_nt: TGCGCCAGCAGCTTTGGACAGGGGAACACCGGGGAGCTGTTTTTT
clone_size: .; j_call: TRBJ1-6; v_call: TRBV6-6; d_call: .; cdr3_aa: CASRPGQDNSPLHF; cdr3_nt: TGTGCCAGCAGACCGGGACAAGATAATTCACCCCTCCACTTT
clone_size: .; j_call: TRBJ2-2; v_call: TRBV11-1; d_call: TRBD1; cdr3_aa: CASSSDRVIPGELFF; cdr3_nt: TGTGCCAGCAGCTCGGACAGGGTTATCCCCGGGGAGCTGTTTTTT
clone_size: .; j_call: TRBJ1-6; v_call: TRBV18; d_call: TRBD1; cdr3_aa: CASSGTASSYNSPLHF; cdr3_nt: TGTGCCAGCTCAGGGACAGCGAGCTCCTATAATTCACCCCTCCACTTT
clone_size: few; j_call: TRBJ1-2; v_call: TRBV18; d_call: .; cdr3_aa: CASSPLDSNYGYTF; cdr3_nt: TGTGCCAGCTCACCGTTGGACAGCAACTATGGCTACACCTTC
clone_size: .; j_call: TRBJ1-2; v_call: TRBV5-5; d_call: TRBD1; cdr3_aa: CASSLTGTDTRFGYTF; cdr3_nt: TGTGCCAGCAGCTTGACCGGGACAGACACCCGCTTTGGCTACACCTTC
clone_size: .; j_call: TRBJ1-2; v_call: TRBV30; d_call: .; cdr3_aa: CAWGYTETGGYTF; cdr3_nt: TGTGCCTGGGGTTACACCGAGACTGGCGGCTACACCTTC
clone_size: .; j_call: TRBJ2-1; v_call: TRBV25-1; d_call: TRBD1; cdr3_aa: CATGQGRVNEQFF; cdr3_nt: TGTGCAACCGGACAGGGCAGAGTCAATGAGCAGTTCTTC
clone_size: .; j_call: TRBJ2-3; v_call: TRBV4-3; d_call: TRBD2; cdr3_aa: CASSQDSSGADTQYF; cdr3_nt: TGCGCCAGCAGCCAAGATAGTAGCGGGGCAGATACGCAGTATTTT
clone_size: .; j_call: TRBJ2-7; v_call: TRBV7-9; d_call: .; cdr3_aa: CASSVQGYYEQYF; cdr3_nt: TGTGCCAGCAGCGTACAGGGTTACTACGAGCAGTACTTC
clone_size: once; j_call: TRBJ2-7; v_call: TRBV10-3; d_call: TRBD2; cdr3_aa: CAISAPGLAGGTYEQYF; cdr3_nt: TGTGCCATCAGTGCCCCTGGACTAGCGGGGGGGACCTACGAGCAGTACTTC
clone_size: .; j_call: TRBJ2-5; v_call: TRBV2; d_call: TRBD2; cdr3_aa: CASSPWGLAGGQTQYF; cdr3_nt: TGTGCCAGCAGTCCCTGGGGACTAGCGGGGGGGCAGACCCAGTACTTC
clone_size: .; j_call: TRBJ1-5; v_call: TRBV18; d_call: TRBD1; cdr3_aa: CASSGDRSNQPQHF; cdr3_nt: TGTGCCAGCTCAGGGGACAGGAGCAATCAGCCCCAGCATTTT
clone_size: many; j_call: TRBJ1-1; v_call: TRBV6-5; d_call: TRBD1; cdr3_aa: CASSTGEVTEAFF; cdr3_nt: TGTGCCAGCAGCACAGGGGAAGTCACTGAAGCTTTCTTT
clone_size: .; j_call: TRBJ1-4; v_call: TRBV6-1; d_call: .; cdr3_aa: CASSEVVDIQATNEKLFF; cdr3_nt: TGTGCCAGCAGTGAAGTAGTGGACATACAAGCAACTAATGAAAAACTGTTTTTT
clone_size: .; j_call: TRBJ2-7; v_call: TRBV2; d_call: .; cdr3_aa: CASSPRGEQYF; cdr3_nt: TGTGCCAGCTCTCCTAGGGGCGAGCAGTACTTC
clone_size: .; j_call: TRBJ1-2; v_call: TRBV6-6; d_call: .; cdr3_aa: CASRSRQNYGYTF; cdr3_nt: TGTGCCAGCAGAAGTCGACAGAACTATGGCTACACCTTC
clone_size: .; j_call: TRBJ2-3; v_call: TRBV5-8; d_call: TRBD2; cdr3_aa: CASVRVAGTDTQYF; cdr3_nt: TGTGCCAGCGTTCGTGTAGCGGGTACTGATACGCAGTATTTT
clone_size: .; j_call: TRBJ2-6; v_call: TRBV5-8; d_call: TRBD1; cdr3_aa: CASSSWTGPDFWANVLTF; cdr3_nt: TGTGCCAGCAGCTCCTGGACAGGGCCCGACTTCTGGGCCAACGTCCTGACTTTC
clone_size: .; j_call: TRBJ2-3; v_call: TRBV7-9; d_call: .; cdr3_aa: CASSLEGAGSTDTQYF; cdr3_nt: TGTGCCAGCAGCTTAGAGGGGGCGGGGAGCACAGATACGCAGTATTTT
clone_size: .; j_call: TRBJ2-3; v_call: TRBV15; d_call: .; cdr3_aa: CATSRDVGGTDTQYF; cdr3_nt: TGTGCCACCAGCAGAGATGTCGGGGGCACAGATACGCAGTATTTT
clone_size: .; j_call: TRBJ2-7; v_call: TRBV7-9; d_call: TRBD1; cdr3_aa: CASSSTRDSHEQYF; cdr3_nt: TGTGCCAGCAGCTCGACCCGGGACAGCCACGAGCAGTACTTC
clone_size: .; j_call: TRBJ2-5; v_call: TRBV2; d_call: TRBD2; cdr3_aa: CASSAGRGGRKTQYF; cdr3_nt: TGTGCCAGCTCCGCGGGGCGGGGGGGCCGGAAGACCCAGTACTTC
clone_size: .; j_call: TRBJ2-2; v_call: TRBV6-4; d_call: TRBD1; cdr3_aa: CASSRMPYTGTGNTGELFF; cdr3_nt: TGTGCCAGCAGTAGAATGCCATATACCGGGACAGGGAACACCGGGGAGCTGTTTTTT
clone_size: .; j_call: TRBJ1-2; v_call: TRBV7-2; d_call: .; cdr3_aa: CASSSDSTYGYTF; cdr3_nt: TGTGCCAGCAGCTCCGACAGCACCTATGGCTACACCTTC
clone_size: .; j_call: TRBJ1-2; v_call: TRBV30; d_call: .; cdr3_aa: CAWSVGAPGYTF; cdr3_nt: TGTGCCTGGAGTGTAGGAGCTCCTGGCTACACCTTC
clone_size: .; j_call: TRBJ2-7; v_call: TRBV5-6; d_call: .; cdr3_aa: CASSFLEEQYF; cdr3_nt: TGTGCCAGCAGCTTTTTAGAAGAGCAGTACTTC
clone_size: few; j_call: TRBJ1-2; v_call: TRBV13; d_call: TRBD1; cdr3_aa: CASTQGRGTGYTF; cdr3_nt: TGTGCCAGCACCCAGGGCAGGGGGACTGGCTACACCTTC
clone_size: .; j_call: TRBJ2-2; v_call: TRBV7-9; d_call: .; cdr3_aa: CASSTDRAGELFF; cdr3_nt: TGTGCCAGCAGCACGGACAGAGCCGGGGAGCTGTTTTTT
clone_size: once; j_call: TRBJ1-6; v_call: TRBV27; d_call: .; cdr3_aa: CASSLNYGSSYNSPLHF; cdr3_nt: TGTGCCAGCAGTTTAAATTACGGGAGCTCCTATAATTCACCCCTCCACTTT
clone_size: few; j_call: TRBJ1-2; v_call: TRBV6-5; d_call: .; cdr3_aa: CASRRNYGYTF; cdr3_nt: TGTGCCAGCAGACGGAACTATGGCTACACCTTC
clone_size: .; j_call: TRBJ2-3; v_call: TRBV2; d_call: TRBD2; cdr3_aa: CASSGGLTSTDTQYF; cdr3_nt: TGTGCCAGCAGTGGGGGACTAACTAGCACAGATACGCAGTATTTT
clone_size: .; j_call: TRBJ1-5; v_call: TRBV6-1; d_call: TRBD1; cdr3_aa: CASSGDSSYSNQPQHF; cdr3_nt: TGTGCCAGCAGTGGGGACAGCAGCTATAGCAATCAGCCCCAGCATTTT
clone_size: .; j_call: TRBJ1-6; v_call: TRBV4-3; d_call: TRBD1; cdr3_aa: CASSPGTGGYSPLHF; cdr3_nt: TGCGCCAGCAGCCCAGGGACAGGCGGTTATTCACCCCTCCACTTT
clone_size: .; j_call: TRBJ1-6; v_call: TRBV5-1; d_call: .; cdr3_aa: CASSLGQVYSPLHF; cdr3_nt: TGCGCCAGCAGCTTGGGGCAGGTCTACTCACCCCTCCACTTT
clone_size: .; j_call: TRBJ2-2; v_call: TRBV7-8; d_call: TRBD1; cdr3_aa: CASSGRQGANTGELFF; cdr3_nt: TGTGCCAGCAGCGGACGACAGGGGGCGAACACCGGGGAGCTGTTTTTT
clone_size: .; j_call: TRBJ2-3; v_call: TRBV7-2; d_call: TRBD1; cdr3_aa: CASSSRQGFADTQYF; cdr3_nt: TGTGCCAGCAGCTCTAGACAGGGTTTCGCAGATACGCAGTATTTT
clone_size: .; j_call: TRBJ2-7; v_call: TRBV18; d_call: .; cdr3_aa: CASSPLRGGEQYF; cdr3_nt: TGTGCCAGCTCTCCTCTCCGGGGAGGAGAGCAGTACTTC
clone_size: .; j_call: TRBJ1-2; v_call: TRBV6-4; d_call: TRBD1; cdr3_aa: CASSVRQGYGYTF; cdr3_nt: TGTGCCAGCAGCGTTCGACAGGGGTATGGCTACACCTTC
clone_size: .; j_call: TRBJ1-5; v_call: TRBV5-1; d_call: .; cdr3_aa: CASSFSTGGGQPQHF; cdr3_nt: TGCGCCAGCAGCTTCTCTACGGGTGGCGGCCAGCCCCAGCATTTT
clone_size: .; j_call: TRBJ1-3; v_call: TRBV5-1; d_call: TRBD1; cdr3_aa: CASSSAGGSGNTIYF; cdr3_nt: TGCGCCAGCAGCTCAGCAGGGGGATCTGGAAACACCATATATTTT
clone_size: few; j_call: TRBJ1-5; v_call: TRBV30; d_call: .; cdr3_aa: CAWSSGGRNQPQHF; cdr3_nt: TGTGCCTGGAGTTCGGGGGGCCGCAATCAGCCCCAGCATTTT
clone_size: .; j_call: TRBJ2-7; v_call: TRBV6-1; d_call: TRBD1; cdr3_aa: CASSAGTGGLLSYEQYF; cdr3_nt: TGTGCCAGCAGTGCCGGGACAGGGGGCCTTCTCTCCTACGAGCAGTACTTC
clone_size: .; j_call: TRBJ2-5; v_call: TRBV29-1; d_call: TRBD2; cdr3_aa: CSTSSGTSGTLGTQYF; cdr3_nt: TGCAGCACTTCTTCCGGGACTAGCGGAACTTTGGGGACCCAGTACTTC
clone_size: .; j_call: TRBJ2-7; v_call: TRBV2; d_call: TRBD2; cdr3_aa: CASSGTSGGRSSYEQYF; cdr3_nt: TGTGCCAGCAGTGGGACTAGCGGGGGCCGGAGCTCCTACGAGCAGTACTTC
clone_size: .; j_call: TRBJ2-5; v_call: TRBV6-5; d_call: .; cdr3_aa: CASSFYRTSQETQYF; cdr3_nt: TGTGCCAGCAGTTTTTACAGGACAAGCCAAGAGACCCAGTACTTC
clone_size: .; j_call: TRBJ2-7; v_call: TRBV9; d_call: .; cdr3_aa: CASSPRGGASYEQYF; cdr3_nt: TGTGCCAGCAGCCCCCGCGGCGGCGCCTCCTACGAGCAGTACTTC
clone_size: .; j_call: TRBJ1-5; v_call: TRBV28; d_call: .; cdr3_aa: CASSLRPGNQPQHF; cdr3_nt: TGTGCCAGCAGTTTGCGCCCAGGAAATCAGCCCCAGCATTTT
clone_size: .; j_call: TRBJ1-5; v_call: TRBV6-5; d_call: TRBD1; cdr3_aa: CASSYRGQVSNQPQHF; cdr3_nt: TGTGCCAGCAGTTACAGAGGACAGGTCAGCAATCAGCCCCAGCATTTT
clone_size: .; j_call: TRBJ2-1; v_call: TRBV12-5; d_call: TRBD2; cdr3_aa: CASGLGTSGGNEQFF; cdr3_nt: TGTGCTAGTGGTTTAGGGACTAGCGGGGGCAATGAGCAGTTCTTC
clone_size: .; j_call: TRBJ1-5; v_call: TRBV4-1; d_call: .; cdr3_aa: CASSQGYSNNQPQHF; cdr3_nt: TGCGCCAGCAGCCAAGGTTATAGTAACAATCAGCCCCAGCATTTT
clone_size: .; j_call: TRBJ1-1; v_call: TRBV5-1; d_call: TRBD1; cdr3_aa: CVSSLGDRGYTEAFF; cdr3_nt: TGCGTCAGCAGCTTGGGGGACAGGGGATATACTGAAGCTTTCTTT
clone_size: .; j_call: TRBJ2-7; v_call: TRBV27; d_call: .; cdr3_aa: CASSLSSLTREQYF; cdr3_nt: TGTGCCAGCAGTTTATCTTCACTGACGAGGGAGCAGTACTTC
clone_size: .; j_call: TRBJ1-1; v_call: TRBV7-9; d_call: .; cdr3_aa: CASSLGPGGTEAFF; cdr3_nt: TGTGCCAGCAGCTTAGGACCGGGGGGGACTGAAGCTTTCTTT
clone_size: .; j_call: TRBJ2-4; v_call: TRBV19; d_call: .; cdr3_aa: CASSFGQSKNIQYF; cdr3_nt: TGTGCCAGTAGTTTCGGACAGTCCAAAAACATTCAGTACTTC